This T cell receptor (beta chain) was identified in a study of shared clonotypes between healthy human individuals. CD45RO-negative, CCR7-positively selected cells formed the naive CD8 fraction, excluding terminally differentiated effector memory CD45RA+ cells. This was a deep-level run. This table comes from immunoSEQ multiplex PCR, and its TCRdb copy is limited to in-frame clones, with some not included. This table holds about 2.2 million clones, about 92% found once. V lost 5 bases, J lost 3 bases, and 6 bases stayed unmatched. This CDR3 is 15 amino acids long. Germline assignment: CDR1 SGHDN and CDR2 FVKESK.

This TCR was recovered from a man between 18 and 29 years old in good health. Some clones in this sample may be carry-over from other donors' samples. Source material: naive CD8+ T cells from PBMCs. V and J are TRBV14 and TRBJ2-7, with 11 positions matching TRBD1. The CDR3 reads CASSGRTGGGYEQYF. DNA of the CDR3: TGTGCCAGCAGCGGCCGGACAGGGGGCGGCTACGAGCAGTACTTC.